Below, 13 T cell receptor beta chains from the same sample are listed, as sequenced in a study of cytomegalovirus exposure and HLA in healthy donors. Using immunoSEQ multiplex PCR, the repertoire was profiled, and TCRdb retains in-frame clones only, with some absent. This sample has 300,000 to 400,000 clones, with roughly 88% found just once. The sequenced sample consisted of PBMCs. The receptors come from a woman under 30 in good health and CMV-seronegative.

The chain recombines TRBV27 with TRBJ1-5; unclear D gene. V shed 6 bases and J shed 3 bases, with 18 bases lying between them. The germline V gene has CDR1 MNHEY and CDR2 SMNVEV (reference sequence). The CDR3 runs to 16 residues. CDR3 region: CASRAINAGLNQPQHF. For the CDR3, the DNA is TGTGCCAGCAGAGCCATCAATGCGGGTCTCAATCAGCCCCAGCATTTT.

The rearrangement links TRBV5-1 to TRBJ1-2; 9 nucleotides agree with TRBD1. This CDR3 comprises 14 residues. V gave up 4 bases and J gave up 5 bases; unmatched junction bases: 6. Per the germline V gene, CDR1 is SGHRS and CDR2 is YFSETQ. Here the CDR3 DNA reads TGCGCCAGCAGCGGGACAGGGCCCTCTTATGGCTACACCTTC. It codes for CASSGTGPSYGYTF.

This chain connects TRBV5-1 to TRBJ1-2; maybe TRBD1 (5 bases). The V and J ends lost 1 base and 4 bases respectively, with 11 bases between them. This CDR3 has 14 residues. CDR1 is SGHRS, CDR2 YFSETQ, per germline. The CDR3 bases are TGCGCCAGCAGCTTGAACGGGGGAGGCTATGGCTACACCTTC. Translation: CASSLNGGGYGYTF.

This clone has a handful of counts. CDR3 amino acids: CASSLAEGGPQHF. CDR3 DNA sequence: TGTGCCAGCAGCTTAGCGGAAGGGGGGCCCCAGCATTTT. The chain uses TRBV7-9 and TRBJ1-5, with D perhaps matching TRBD1 (6 bases). This CDR3 is built from 13 residues. Trimming pared 0 bases from V and 9 bases from J, leaving 9 bases between. Germline CDR1 and CDR2: SEHNR and FQNEAQ (reference sequence).

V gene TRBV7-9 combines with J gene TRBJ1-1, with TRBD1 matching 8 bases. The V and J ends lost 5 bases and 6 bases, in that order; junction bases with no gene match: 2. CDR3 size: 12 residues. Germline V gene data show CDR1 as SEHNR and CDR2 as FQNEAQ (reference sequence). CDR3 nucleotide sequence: TGTGCCAGCAGCCGGACAGGGTCTGAAGCTTTCTTT. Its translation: CASSRTGSEAFF.

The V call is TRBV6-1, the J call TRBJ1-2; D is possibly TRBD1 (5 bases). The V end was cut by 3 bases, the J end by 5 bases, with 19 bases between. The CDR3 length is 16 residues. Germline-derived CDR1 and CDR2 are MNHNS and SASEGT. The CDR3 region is CASSDLRSAGGYGYTF. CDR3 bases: TGTGCCAGCAGTGATCTTAGAAGCGCCGGGGGTTATGGCTACACCTTC.

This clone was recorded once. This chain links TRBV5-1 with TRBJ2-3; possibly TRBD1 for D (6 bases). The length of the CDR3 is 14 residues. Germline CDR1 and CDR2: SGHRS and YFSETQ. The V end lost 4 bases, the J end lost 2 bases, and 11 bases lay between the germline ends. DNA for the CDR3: TGCGCCAGCAGCCCAGGACAGTTCACAGATACGCAGTATTTT. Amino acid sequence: CASSPGQFTDTQYF.

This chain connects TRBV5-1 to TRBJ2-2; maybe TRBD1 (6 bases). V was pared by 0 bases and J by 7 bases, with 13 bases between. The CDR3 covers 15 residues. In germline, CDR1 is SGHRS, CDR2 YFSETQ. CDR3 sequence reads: CASSLVAGADGELFF. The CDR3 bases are TGCGCCAGCAGCTTGGTAGCAGGGGCGGACGGGGAGCTGTTTTTT.

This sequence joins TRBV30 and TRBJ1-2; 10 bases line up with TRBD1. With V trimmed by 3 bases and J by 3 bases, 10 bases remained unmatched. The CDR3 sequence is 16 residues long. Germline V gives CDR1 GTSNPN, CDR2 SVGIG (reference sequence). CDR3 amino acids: CAWRALGTGVYYGYTF. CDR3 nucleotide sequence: TGTGCCTGGAGGGCACTAGGGACAGGGGTATACTATGGCTACACCTTC.

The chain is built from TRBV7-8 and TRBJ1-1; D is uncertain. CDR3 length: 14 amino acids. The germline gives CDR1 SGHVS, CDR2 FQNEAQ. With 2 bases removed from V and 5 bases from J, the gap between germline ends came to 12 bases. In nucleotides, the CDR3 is TGTGCCAGCAGCTTACCGGGAATAGGGACTGAAGCTTTCTTT. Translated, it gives CASSLPGIGTEAFF.

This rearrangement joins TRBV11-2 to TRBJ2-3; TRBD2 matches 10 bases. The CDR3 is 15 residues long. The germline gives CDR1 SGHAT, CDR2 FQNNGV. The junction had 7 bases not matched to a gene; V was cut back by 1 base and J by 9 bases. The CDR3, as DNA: TGTGCCAGCAGCTTAGTTAGCGGGGGGCCCGGGACGCAGTATTTT. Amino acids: CASSLVSGGPGTQYF.

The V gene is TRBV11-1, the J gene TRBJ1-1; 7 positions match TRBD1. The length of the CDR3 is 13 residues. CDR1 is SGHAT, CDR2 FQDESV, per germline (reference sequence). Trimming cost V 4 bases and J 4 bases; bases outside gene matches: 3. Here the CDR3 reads CASSWKGATEAFF. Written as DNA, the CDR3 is TGTGCCAGCAGCTGGAAGGGGGCCACTGAAGCTTTCTTT.

For the CDR3, the DNA is TGTGCCAGCAGCCGTAGGACTAACAATGAGCAGTTCTTC. Its translation is CASSRRTNNEQFF. The chain has TRBV7-2 and TRBJ2-1, with D perhaps TRBD2 (6 bases). Trimming removed 5 bases from V and 5 bases from J, with 10 bases in between. Germline-derived CDR1 and CDR2 are SGHTA and FQGNSA. This CDR3 has 13 residues.